This entry features one T cell receptor beta chain sequence. The CDR3 runs to 14 residues. Per germline, CDR1 SGHAT and CDR2 FQNNGV. Between the trimmed V and J ends, which lost 4 bases and 5 bases, there was a span of 15 bases. The CDR3 regions of TCR beta were amplified from RNA transcripts. Researchers ran a first-round RT-PCR on the TCR CDR3 using the HTBI primer set. TCRdb redid the calling of the multiplex PCR reads with MiXCR, one entry per CDR3 protein. The sample has roughly 380,000 distinct CDR3 sequences; approximately 15% are singletons. This specimen comes from a study of T cells in Graves' hyperthyroidism and ophthalmopathy.

Sequenced input: blood. The chain employs TRBV11-2 and TRBJ2-7, with D perhaps matching TRBD1 or TRBD2 (7 bases each). The receptor's source is a woman aged 18-35 years with Graves' hyperthyroidism. The CDR3, as DNA: TGTGCCAGCAGCTCAGGGGGGGACACTCACGAGCAGTACTTC. It specifies CASSSGGDTHEQYF.